This T cell receptor (beta chain) was identified during a study of OX40 agonist ivuxolimab in advanced cancers. Germline V lookup: CDR1 LNHDA, CDR2 SQIVND (reference sequence). CDR3 length equals 14 residues. V dropped 1 base and J dropped 5; count of bases not matched to a gene: 5. The data were produced by immunoSEQ multiplex PCR, yet TCRdb's version contains in-frame clones alone and is incomplete. This sample has roughly 67,000 clones; 88% occur once, and the top ten carry 0.78%. The rearrangement uses TRBV19 and TRBJ2-7, with 7 bases that match TRBD1. This TCR derives from an adult with an advanced solid tumor such as melanoma, head and neck, liver or kidney cancer. The sample was CD4+ or CD8+ T cells sorted from blood, taken in a trial of the OX40 agonist ivuxolimab. The CDR3 protein is CASSIGQGTNEQYF. The CDR3 region has the DNA TGTGCCAGTAGTATAGGACAGGGAACCAACGAGCAGTACTTC.